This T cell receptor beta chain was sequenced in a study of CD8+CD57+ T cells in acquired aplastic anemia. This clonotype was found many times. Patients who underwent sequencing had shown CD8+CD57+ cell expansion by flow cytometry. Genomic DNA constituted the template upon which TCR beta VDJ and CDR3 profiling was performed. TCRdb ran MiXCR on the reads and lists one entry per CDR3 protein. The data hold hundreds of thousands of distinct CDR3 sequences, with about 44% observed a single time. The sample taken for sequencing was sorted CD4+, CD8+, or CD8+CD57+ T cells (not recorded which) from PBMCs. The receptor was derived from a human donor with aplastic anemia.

The CDR3 is CASKGLGQGVGYTF. In nucleotides, the CDR3 is TGTGCCAGCAAAGGGTTGGGACAGGGGGTTGGCTACACCTTC. The chain couples TRBV2 to TRBJ1-2, with 11 bases matching TRBD1. Germline CDR1 is SNHLY and CDR2 is FYNNEI. There are 14 residues in the CDR3. Losses at the gene ends were 7 bases for V and 7 bases for J; bases not matched to a gene: 8.